Listed here are 24 T cell receptor beta chains from one sample, sequenced in a study of cytomegalovirus exposure and HLA in healthy donors. The PCR had 60 Vbeta and 13 Jbeta primers. The data were produced by immunoSEQ multiplex PCR, yet TCRdb's version contains in-frame clones alone and is incomplete. The repertoire holds more than 85,000 clones, with roughly three quarters as singletons. The specimen sequenced was PBMCs. These receptors all come from a man aged 25-45 years in good health and CMV-seronegative.

This clone occurred a few times. The chain combines TRBV18 with TRBJ1-1; D is unclear. The germline V gene has CDR1 KGHSH and CDR2 LQKENI. There are 13 residues in the CDR3. V was shortened by 6 bases and J by 0 bases, with 8 bases between the two germline ends. This CDR3 reads CASSESLNTEAFF. The CDR3 coding sequence is TGTGCCAGCTCGGAGAGCCTGAACACTGAAGCTTTCTTT. The full variable domain, rest sourced from reference TRBV18 and TRBJ1-1, is NAGVMQNPRHLVRRRGQEARLRCSPMKGHSHVYWYRQLPEEGLKFMVYLQKENIIDESGMPKERFSAEFPKEGPSILRIQQVVRGDSAAYFCASSESLNTEAFFGQGTRLTVV.

The chain links TRBV4-2 to TRBJ2-2, with D possibly matching TRBD1 (5 bases). Trimming cost V 5 bases and J 3 bases, with 13 bases left between them. Germline CDR1 is LGHNA and CDR2 is YNFKEQ. The CDR3 has 15 amino acids. CDR3 in DNA: TGTGCCAGCAGCTTCTTCCAGGGATACACCGGGGAGCTGTTTTTT. Translation gives CASSFFQGYTGELFF.

The CDR3 spells CASSPQLPTEAFF. The CDR3 DNA follows: TGTGCCAGCAGCCCCCAGTTACCAACTGAAGCTTTCTTT. V is TRBV7-9 and J is TRBJ1-1; D is unresolved. The V gene's germline CDR1 is SEHNR and CDR2 FQNEAQ (reference sequence). This CDR3 is built from 13 residues. With 5 bases removed from V and 5 bases from J, the gap between germline ends came to 12 bases. Using reference TRBV7-9 and TRBJ1-1 for the parts outside the CDR3, the full variable domain is DTGVSQNPRHKITKRGQNVTFRCDPISEHNRLYWYRQTLGQGPEFLTYFQNEAQLEKSRLLSDRFSAERPKGSFSTLEIQRTEQGDSAMYLCASSPQLPTEAFFGQGTRLTVV.

This clone was recorded a few times. The chain is built from TRBV2 and TRBJ2-3; D is ambiguous. The CDR3 length is 15 residues. CDR1 and CDR2 from the germline V gene are SNHLY and FYNNEI. Trimming removed 7 bases from V and 0 bases from J, with 14 bases in between. CDR3 DNA: TGTGCCAGCACCTCGTCCGGGTTGAGCACAGATACGCAGTATTTT. It yields the protein CASTSSGLSTDTQYF.

This sequence joins TRBV2 and TRBJ1-2, with D tentatively TRBD1 (6 bases). V lost 6 bases and J lost 3, with 8 bases in between. The V gene's germline CDR1 is SNHLY and CDR2 FYNNEI. The CDR3 is 12 residues long. The CDR3 is CASRDSYYGYTF. The CDR3 bases are TGTGCCAGCAGGGACAGCTACTATGGCTACACCTTC. The variable domain in full, completed from reference TRBV2 and TRBJ1-2, reads EPEVTQTPSHQVTQMGQEVILRCVPISNHLYFYWYRQILGQKVEFLVSFYNNEISEKSEIFDDQFSVERPDGSNFTLKIRSTKLEDSAMYFCASRDSYYGYTFGSGTRLTVV.

This chain connects TRBV30 to TRBJ1-4; the match to TRBD1 covers 7 bases. Germline V gene data show CDR1 as GTSNPN and CDR2 as SVGIG (reference sequence). This CDR3 has 16 amino acids. CDR3 DNA sequence: TGTGCTTCTACTCGGACAGGCGCCTCAACTAATGAAAAACTGTTTTTT. Translation gives CASTRTGASTNEKLFF.

The chain uses TRBV9 and TRBJ1-2; D remains ambiguous. Germline V lookup: CDR1 SGDLS, CDR2 YYNGEE. The CDR3 runs to 14 residues. The germline V and J ends were trimmed by 0 bases and 4 bases, with 10 bases remaining between them. This CDR3 reads CASSVESVSYGYTF. In nucleotides, the CDR3 is TGTGCCAGCAGCGTAGAATCGGTTTCCTATGGCTACACCTTC.

This chain joins TRBV11-3 and TRBJ2-3; TRBD2 matches at 7 bases. This CDR3 region has 16 residues. CDR1 and CDR2 (germline): SGHNT, YENEEA. Trimming removed 2 bases from V and 4 bases from J; junction bases left unmatched: 9. The CDR3 nucleotides read TGTGCCAGCAGCTTATGGGGGGGGACTTTTGCAGATACGCAGTATTTT. Translating it yields CASSLWGGTFADTQYF.

This clone appeared a single time. This chain joins TRBV18 and TRBJ1-4, with D uncertain. The germline V gene encodes CDR1 KGHSH and CDR2 LQKENI. With 4 bases removed from V and 8 bases from J, the gap between germline ends came to 14 bases. CDR3 size: 14 residues. CDR3 DNA: TGTGCCAGCTCACAAAGCTTAAGAGGCGAAAAACTGTTTTTT. It yields the protein CASSQSLRGEKLFF.

This clone is a singleton in its sample. This chain uses TRBV6-6 with TRBJ1-5; D gene uncertain. V dropped 2 bases and J dropped 4 bases, with 9 bases sitting between them. The CDR3 spans 14 residues. The germline gives CDR1 MNHNY, CDR2 SVGAGI (reference sequence). The CDR3 loop is CASSYAGVNQPQHF. The CDR3 bases are TGTGCCAGCAGTTACGCGGGTGTTAATCAGCCCCAGCATTTT.

This chain connects TRBV9 to TRBJ2-6; D remains unclear. Germline values: CDR1 SGDLS, CDR2 YYNGEE. This CDR3 region has 15 residues. Trimming cost V 0 bases and J 4 bases, with 8 bases left between them. As DNA, the CDR3 is TGTGCCAGCAGCGTAGCGACTGCGGGGGCCAACGTCCTGACTTTC. Its protein product is CASSVATAGANVLTF.

V is TRBV28 and J is TRBJ1-1; the match to TRBD1 covers 8 bases. The J segment lost 4 bases and the V segment lost 6 bases, leaving 4 bases of the junction unmatched. Germline loops: CDR1 MDHEN, CDR2 SYDVKM. The CDR3 spans 13 residues. The CDR3 loop is CASRWDRSTEAFF. CDR3 sequence (DNA): TGTGCCAGCAGGTGGGACAGGTCCACTGAAGCTTTCTTT.

The rearrangement uses TRBV2 and TRBJ1-5; D gene uncertain. This CDR3 contains 14 residues. Trimming cost V 1 base and J 3 bases, with 7 bases left between them. Per germline, CDR1 SNHLY and CDR2 FYNNEI. The CDR3 DNA reads as TGTGCCAGCAGTGAAGTATTGGCCAATCAGCCCCAGCATTTT. Its protein product is CASSEVLANQPQHF.

The chain joins TRBV6-5 to TRBJ1-1; no clear D gene. The CDR3 sequence is 12 residues long. Trimming shortened V by 4 bases and J by 5 bases, and 8 bases separated the two germline ends. Per germline, CDR1 MNHEY and CDR2 SVGAGI. CDR3 nucleotide sequence: TGTGCCAGCAGTTCTTTGTATACTGAAGCTTTCTTT. Translation: CASSSLYTEAFF.

This clone was counted a few times. CDR3 in amino acids: CASSANSNQPQHF. In nucleotides, the CDR3 is TGCGCCAGCAGCGCGAATAGCAATCAGCCCCAGCATTTT. The V gene is TRBV4-3, the J gene TRBJ1-5, with no clear D. Germline-derived CDR1 and CDR2 are LGHNA and YSLEER. V was trimmed by 5 bases and J by 0 bases, leaving 5 bases between them. The CDR3 covers 13 residues.

The chain combines TRBV5-1 with TRBJ2-1, with D possibly TRBD2 on 5 matching bases. Germline V gene data show CDR1 as SGHRS and CDR2 as YFSETQ. Between the trimmed V and J ends, which lost 0 bases and 0 bases, there was a span of 7 bases. The CDR3 covers 15 residues. The CDR3, as DNA: TGCGCCAGCAGCTTGGAAGGGAGCTCCTACAATGAGCAGTTCTTC. Translated, it gives CASSLEGSSYNEQFF.

This clone has just a few counts. The chain combines TRBV5-6 with TRBJ1-1; 7 bases are shared with TRBD1. The germline CDR1 and CDR2 sequences are SGHDT and YYEEEE. The CDR3 length is 15 residues. V trimming: 1 base; J trimming: 7 bases; junction bases outside the gene matches: 10. In DNA form, the CDR3 reads TGTGCCAGCAGCTTGTTAAAGGGGGCGAGAGGTGAAGCTTTCTTT. Protein product: CASSLLKGARGEAFF.

The rearrangement links TRBV7-9 to TRBJ2-5; 8 positions match TRBD1. Germline CDR1 reads SEHNR; CDR2 reads FQNEAQ (reference sequence). The CDR3 spans 15 residues. V lost 2 bases and J lost 4; bases outside the gene matches: 6. CDR3 nucleotides: TGTGCCAGCAGCTTACGTGGGACAGGACGAGAGACCCAGTACTTC. It is translated as CASSLRGTGRETQYF. Variable domain in full (rest from reference TRBV7-9 and TRBJ2-5): DTGVSQNPRHKITKRGQNVTFRCDPISEHNRLYWYRQTLGQGPEFLTYFQNEAQLEKSRLLSDRFSAERPKGSFSTLEIQRTEQGDSAMYLCASSLRGTGRETQYFGPGTRLLVL.

This clone was counted only a few times. The chain employs TRBV7-2 and TRBJ2-3; D call uncertain. V was cut by 4 bases and J by 9 bases, with 11 bases left in between. The V gene's germline CDR1 is SGHTA and CDR2 FQGNSA. The CDR3 is 12 residues long. The CDR3 protein is CASSSPRGTQYF. The CDR3 nucleotides are TGTGCCAGCAGCTCACCCCGCGGCACGCAGTATTTT.

Note on this clone: One end of the junction does not line up with germline, which may come from a read error. The V call is TRBV5-6, the J call TRBJ2-5; weak D call: TRBD2 (6 bases). The germline V gene encodes CDR1 SGHDT and CDR2 YYEEEE. The CDR3 loop spans 14 amino acids. For the CDR3, the DNA is TGTGCCGGCAGCGTGGGACTTTCTCAGGAGACCCAGTACTTC. It is translated as CAGSVGLSQETQYF.

This clone appeared a few times. The V call is TRBV19, the J call TRBJ1-4; weak D call: TRBD1 (5 bases). The V and J ends lost 6 bases and 4 bases respectively, with 12 bases between them. The CDR3 contains 14 residues. Germline CDR1 and CDR2: LNHDA and SQIVND (reference sequence). CDR3 sequence (DNA): TGTGCCAGTAGGGGGACTGATAATAATGAAAAACTGTTTTTT. Translated, it gives CASRGTDNNEKLFF.

The chain carries TRBV6-8 and TRBJ2-7; possibly TRBD2 for D (6 bases). Germline CDR1 and CDR2: MNHGY and SAAAGT. V dropped 9 bases and J dropped 7 bases, with 13 bases sitting between them. This CDR3 region has 11 residues. The CDR3 loop reads CASALGGEQYF. The CDR3 DNA reads as TGTGCCAGTGCCCTCGGAGGGGAGCAGTACTTC.

The chain is built from TRBV28 and TRBJ2-4, with 8 bases that match TRBD1. Germline loops: CDR1 MDHEN, CDR2 SYDVKM. Unmatched junction bases numbered 5, after V lost 3 bases and J lost 1 base. The CDR3 contains 16 residues. Written as DNA, the CDR3 is TGTGCCAGCAGTTTCCAGGGGGCAGGGGCCAAAAACATTCAGTACTTC. Protein sequence: CASSFQGAGAKNIQYF.

V is TRBV19 and J is TRBJ2-2, with 8 nucleotides matching TRBD1. V trimming: 5 bases; J trimming: 4 bases; junction bases outside the gene matches: 9. This CDR3 is built from 16 residues. Germline CDR1 and CDR2: LNHDA and SQIVND (reference sequence). This chain's CDR3 is CASSPGTGGSTGELFF. CDR3 in DNA: TGTGCCAGTAGTCCCGGGACAGGCGGTAGCACCGGGGAGCTGTTTTTT.